This TCR beta chain emerged from a study of T cells in Graves' hyperthyroidism and ophthalmopathy. The study's findings and limits: Blood also carried most thyroid clonotypes expanded above 0.001.

TCR beta CDR3 regions were amplified from RNA transcripts. The HTBI primer set served for first-round RT-PCR of the TCR CDR3. TCRdb re-called the multiplex PCR reads with MiXCR, one entry per CDR3 protein. The repertoire consists of roughly 750,000 distinct CDR3 sequences, with approximately 16% occurring once and the leading ten covering about 8.4%. Concerning this clonotype itself: No antigen is known for it.

The authors took PBMCs from roughly 9.7 ml fresh peripheral blood. The CDR3 has 15 amino acids. Trimming stripped 4 bases from V and 2 bases from J, with 14 bases between. Germline-derived CDR1 and CDR2 are KGHDR and SFDVKD. The J gene is TRBJ2-7, the V gene TRBV24-1, with TRBD2 as a possible D gene (5 bases). The sequence derives from a young man with Graves' hyperthyroidism. The sample taken for sequencing was blood. The DNA for the CDR3 is TGTGCCACCAGTGACTCGAGGGTCCTTACCTACGAGCAGTACTTC. This encodes CATSDSRVLTYEQYF.